The 19 T cell receptor beta chains below come from one sample, sequenced in a study of blood T cell repertoires in COVID-19 (dated by TCRdb to 2018 to 2021). The library was produced with the immunoSEQ multiplex PCR assay. TCRdb's version of the immuneACCESS table is confined to in-frame rearrangements and falls short of the full clone set. An unresolved V gene accounts for under half of the shortfall where checked; the remainder is of unknown origin. This sample gives about 13,000 clones in total; 65% to 80% of them show up just once. The ten largest clones represent roughly 41% of the sample. The specimen sequenced was peripheral blood. These receptors originate from a woman over 75 with acute or convalescent COVID-19.

This clone was observed a single time. The rearrangement links TRBV12-3 or TRBV12-4 to TRBJ2-1; D perhaps matches TRBD1 (5 bases). With 8 bases removed from V and 6 bases from J, the gap between germline ends came to 14 bases. The CDR3 loop spans 13 amino acids. The CDR3 sequence is CASGRQMANEQFF. The CDR3 coding sequence is TGTGCCAGCGGCAGACAGATGGCCAATGAGCAGTTCTTC.

The rearrangement uses TRBV3-1 (or the pseudogene TRBV3-2) and TRBJ2-3; D is uncertain. This CDR3 is built from 16 residues. V lost 0 bases and J 6 bases, leaving 16 bases between the germline ends. Per germline, CDR1 LGHDT and CDR2 YNNKEL (reference sequence). As DNA, the CDR3 is TGTGCCAGCAGCCAAGATCTAGGCCTCTCCCGGGATACGCAGTATTTT. Its translation: CASSQDLGLSRDTQYF.

The rearrangement joins TRBV28 to TRBJ2-1; the match to TRBD2 covers 10 bases. CDR3 length: 17 residues. Trimming took 7 bases from V and 0 from J; bases not matched to a gene: 9. Germline V lookup: CDR1 MDHEN, CDR2 SYDVKM. CDR3 loop: CASKNSGGARSYNEQFF. The CDR3 DNA follows: TGTGCCAGCAAAAACAGCGGGGGGGCCCGCTCCTACAATGAGCAGTTCTTC. Variable domain in full (rest from reference TRBV28 and TRBJ2-1): DVKVTQSSRYLVKRTGEKVFLECVQDMDHENMFWYRQDPGLGLRLIYFSYDVKMKEKGDIPEGYSVSREKKERFSLILESASTNQTSMYLCASKNSGGARSYNEQFFGPGTRLTVL.

The V and J genes are TRBV12-3 or TRBV12-4 and TRBJ2-2; maybe TRBD1 (5 bases). V lost 8 bases to trimming and J lost 1 base, with 8 bases between them. The CDR3 loop spans 13 amino acids. The CDR3 nucleotides are TGTGCCAGCTCTGGACAGAACACCGGGGAGCTGTTTTTT. Encoded protein: CASSGQNTGELFF.

The chain couples TRBV9 to TRBJ1-3; no firm D call. The CDR3 covers 13 residues. Trimming pared 3 bases from V and 8 bases from J, leaving 12 bases between. The germline CDR1 and CDR2 sequences are SGDLS and YYNGEE. For the CDR3, the DNA is TGTGCCAGCAGCGCTCAAACTAGAGACACCATATATTTT. Its translation is CASSAQTRDTIYF.

This chain joins TRBV2 and TRBJ1-6; possible D gene TRBD1, 5 bases. Trimming stripped 7 bases from V and 9 bases from J, with 16 bases between. The germline gives CDR1 SNHLY, CDR2 FYNNEI. The CDR3 runs to 14 residues. Here the CDR3 DNA reads TGTGCCAGCACAGGGCTGACCGAGTTTTCACCCCTCCACTTT. This encodes CASTGLTEFSPLHF.

The V gene is TRBV5-1, the J gene TRBJ2-3; D gene ambiguous. The germline V and J ends were trimmed by 0 bases and 1 base, with 3 bases remaining between them. The CDR3 runs 13 residues. Germline V lookup: CDR1 SGHRS, CDR2 YFSETQ. CDR3 in DNA: TGCGCCAGCAGCTTGGCGGGCACAGATACGCAGTATTTT. Residues: CASSLAGTDTQYF.

The rearrangement uses TRBV6-5 and TRBJ2-5; D is unresolved. Germline V gene data show CDR1 as MNHEY and CDR2 as SVGAGI. CDR3 length: 13 amino acids. V was trimmed by 6 bases and J by 4 bases, leaving 12 bases between them. CDR3 amino acids: CASSITRRETQYF. CDR3 coding DNA: TGTGCCAGCAGCATCACCCGGAGAGAGACCCAGTACTTC.

The count of this clone is one. This chain links TRBV4-1 with TRBJ1-5; 10 nucleotides match TRBD1. V shed 1 base and J 0 bases; nucleotides not matched to a gene: 3. The germline V gene has CDR1 MGHRA and CDR2 YSYEKL. CDR3 length: 17 amino acids. In DNA, the CDR3 is TGCGCCAGCAGCCAAGGGGACAGGGGACATAGCAATCAGCCCCAGCATTTT. Translated, it gives CASSQGDRGHSNQPQHF.

The chain has TRBV6-1 and TRBJ1-2; TRBD1 matches at 9 bases. Germline V CDR1 and CDR2: MNHNS, SASEGT. The CDR3 is made up of 15 amino acids. The J segment lost 4 bases and the V segment lost 3 bases, leaving 6 bases of the junction unmatched. The CDR3 reads CASSEAGTGSYGYTF. The CDR3 DNA reads as TGTGCCAGCAGTGAGGCCGGGACAGGGTCCTATGGCTACACCTTC.

The chain couples TRBV20-1 to TRBJ2-7, with 10 bases matching TRBD1. This CDR3 has 14 amino acids. Germline CDR1 DFQATT, CDR2 SNEGSKA (reference sequence). Losses at the gene ends were 3 bases for V and 0 bases for J; bases not matched to a gene: 2. CDR3 protein: CSASGTGASYEQYF. CDR3 DNA sequence: TGCAGTGCTAGTGGGACAGGGGCCTCCTACGAGCAGTACTTC.

The rearrangement joins TRBV20-1 to TRBJ2-1; the D is unclear. Germline V gene data show CDR1 as DFQATT and CDR2 as SNEGSKA (reference sequence). The CDR3 contains 11 residues. V dropped 3 bases and J dropped 9 bases, with 9 bases sitting between them. The CDR3 loop reads CSASRGCEQFF. The CDR3 coding sequence is TGCAGTGCTAGCCGAGGTTGTGAGCAGTTCTTC.

The CDR3 sequence is CSVAGGQTDTQYF. As DNA, the CDR3 is TGCAGCGTAGCGGGGGGGCAGACAGATACGCAGTATTTT. The chain employs TRBV29-1 and TRBJ2-3; TRBD2 matches 10 bases. The V and J ends lost 6 bases and 3 bases, in that order; junction bases with no gene match: 3. Germline CDR1 is SQVTM and CDR2 is ANQGSEA. This CDR3 contains 13 residues.

The chain carries TRBV6-5 and TRBJ1-3; TRBD1 is a possible D gene (6 bases). The germline V gene has CDR1 MNHEY and CDR2 SVGAGI. Trimming removed 4 bases at V and 3 bases at J, with 13 bases between. There are 15 residues in the CDR3. CDR3 sequence reads: CASSLRGRGGNTIYF. The CDR3 bases are TGTGCCAGCAGTTTAAGGGGGAGAGGTGGAAACACCATATATTTT.

V gene TRBV19 combines with J gene TRBJ2-3; a weak D match, TRBD2 (7 bases). Per germline, CDR1 LNHDA and CDR2 SQIVND (reference sequence). The length of the CDR3 is 16 residues. With 6 bases removed from V and 2 bases from J, the gap between germline ends came to 18 bases. The CDR3 loop is CASSQGGGFNTDTQYF. The CDR3 coding sequence is TGTGCCAGTAGCCAAGGGGGGGGTTTTAACACAGATACGCAGTATTTT.

The table lists this clone with a count of one. J is TRBJ2-5 and V is TRBV19; a possible D gene is TRBD2 (7 bases). Germline assignment: CDR1 LNHDA and CDR2 SQIVND (reference sequence). Trimming stripped 6 bases from V and 5 bases from J, with 13 bases between. CDR3 size: 13 residues. In nucleotides, the CDR3 is TGTGCCAGTAGCCAGAGGGGGGGCGAGACCCAGTACTTC. It translates to CASSQRGGETQYF.

The rearrangement links TRBV13 to TRBJ1-5, with a possible D match to TRBD1 (6 bases). Trimming left V 3 bases short and J 4 bases short, with 10 bases between. The CDR3 length is 14 residues. Germline values: CDR1 PRHDT, CDR2 FYEKMQ (reference sequence). The CDR3 loop reads CASSLGGGNQPQHF. The DNA of the CDR3 is TGTGCCAGCAGCTTGGGAGGGGGGAATCAGCCCCAGCATTTT.

The chain combines TRBV7-3 with TRBJ2-1, with D tentatively TRBD2 (6 bases). The V gene lost 1 base and the J gene lost 9 bases, with 19 bases spanning the gap. This CDR3 contains 16 residues. Germline values: CDR1 SGHTA, CDR2 FQGTGA. The CDR3 loop is CASSLSGGPEGGEQFF. In DNA form, the CDR3 reads TGTGCCAGCAGCTTAAGCGGAGGGCCCGAGGGAGGTGAGCAGTTCTTC.

The chain employs TRBV6-5 and TRBJ1-4; 9 bases fit TRBD1. Germline V CDR1 and CDR2: MNHEY, SVGAGI. V dropped 6 bases and J dropped 3; count of bases not matched to a gene: 5. The CDR3 has 15 amino acids. The CDR3 sequence: CASSQGQGSNEKLFF. The CDR3 region has the DNA TGTGCCAGCAGCCAGGGACAGGGTTCTAATGAAAAACTGTTTTTT.